This record covers a single T cell receptor beta chain. This entry belongs to a study of blood T cell repertoires in COVID-19. Sequencing used immunoSEQ multiplex PCR; TCRdb keeps in-frame clones, though not all of them. This table holds approximately 200,000 clones, just under 90% found once. Participants were aged roughly 18 to 90 years, lived in about two dozen US areas, and enrolled virtually. Recovered status applied to Cohort 3 donors who had two consecutive negative PCRs. It also applied to those with clearance or with symptom resolution. This receptor was taken from a man aged 25-40 years who had recovered from COVID-19. The source material was PBMCs or T cells enriched from blood (not recorded which).

The CDR3 loop is CASSTQGYGYTF. The DNA for the CDR3 is TGTGCCAGTAGTACTCAGGGCTATGGCTACACCTTC. The chain joins TRBV19 to TRBJ1-2; tentatively, D is TRBD1 (5 bases). This CDR3 spans 12 amino acids. Trimming removed 4 bases at V and 4 bases at J, with 7 bases between. CDR1 and CDR2 from the germline V gene are LNHDA and SQIVND (reference sequence).